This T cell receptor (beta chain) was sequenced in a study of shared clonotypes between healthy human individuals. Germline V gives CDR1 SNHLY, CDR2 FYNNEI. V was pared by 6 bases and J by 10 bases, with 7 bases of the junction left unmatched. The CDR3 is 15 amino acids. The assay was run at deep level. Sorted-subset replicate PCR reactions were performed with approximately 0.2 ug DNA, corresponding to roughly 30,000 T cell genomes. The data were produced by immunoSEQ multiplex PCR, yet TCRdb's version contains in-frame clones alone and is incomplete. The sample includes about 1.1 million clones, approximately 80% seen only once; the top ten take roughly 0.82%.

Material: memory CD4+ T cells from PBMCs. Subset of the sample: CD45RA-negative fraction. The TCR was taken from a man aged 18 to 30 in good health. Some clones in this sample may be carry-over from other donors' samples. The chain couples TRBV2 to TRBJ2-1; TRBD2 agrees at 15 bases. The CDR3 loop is CASRSRTSGRVEQFF. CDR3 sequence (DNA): TGTGCCAGCAGATCTAGGACTAGCGGGAGGGTGGAGCAGTTCTTC.